This TCR beta chain came from a study of T cell changes during pregnancy in multiple sclerosis. Clones were read by immunoSEQ multiplex PCR, and TCRdb kept only the in-frame ones, dropping some. The sample has 25,000 to 35,000 clones; 92% are singletons. This clone was observed a single time. V gave up 4 bases and J gave up 2 bases, with 12 bases separating them. This CDR3 is built from 15 residues. Germline V gene lookup returns CDR1 SGHRS and CDR2 YFSETQ. Sample: peripheral blood, taken in the first trimester of pregnancy. The V gene is TRBV5-1, the J gene TRBJ2-2, with D perhaps TRBD2 (6 bases). This TCR was sampled from a female donor in good health, enrolled as a control in a pregnancy study. The CDR3 loop is CASSTAGSNTGELFF. The CDR3 DNA reads TGCGCCAGCAGCACGGCGGGATCCAACACCGGGGAGCTGTTTTTT.